The 12 T cell receptor beta chains below come from one sample, sequenced in a study of cytomegalovirus exposure and HLA in healthy donors. The PCR was carried out with 60 Vbeta primers and 13 Jbeta primers. The protocol was immunoSEQ multiplex PCR, while the TCRdb copy is restricted to in-frame clones and leaves out a portion. The top ten hold over 2% of the sample, which has under 200,000 clones, 77% seen once. Sequenced: PBMCs. The origin of the receptors is a woman in her thirties or forties in good health and CMV-seropositive.

The chain carries TRBV5-4 and TRBJ2-1, with 7 bases matching TRBD2. The CDR3 runs to 15 residues. V dropped 4 bases and J dropped 7; count of bases not matched to a gene: 11. Germline loops: CDR1 SGHNT, CDR2 YYREEE (reference sequence). CDR3: CASSSPGGQVNEQFF. Here the CDR3 DNA reads TGTGCCAGCAGCAGTCCGGGAGGCCAGGTAAATGAGCAGTTCTTC.

The rearrangement joins TRBV6-5 to TRBJ2-4, with 7 bases matching TRBD1. V lost 5 bases to trimming and J lost 4 bases; unmatched junction nucleotides: 8. CDR1 MNHEY and CDR2 SVGAGI come from the germline V gene. CDR3 size: 15 residues. This CDR3 is CASSVPVGQKNIQYF. The CDR3 region has the DNA TGTGCCAGCAGTGTTCCCGTGGGACAGAAAAACATTCAGTACTTC.

This clone was recorded only once. V usage is TRBV2 and J usage is TRBJ1-1, with D possibly being TRBD1 (5 bases). V was clipped by 6 bases and J by 3 bases, with 17 bases between them. CDR1 and CDR2 (germline): SNHLY, FYNNEI. CDR3 length: 15 residues. The CDR3 DNA reads TGTGCCAGCAGCGTTATTGACCTAGGGGACACTGAAGCTTTCTTT. As protein: CASSVIDLGDTEAFF.

The gene calls are TRBV6-5 and TRBJ1-2; TRBD1 aligns across 8 bases. V gave up 4 bases and J gave up 6 bases; unmatched junction bases: 13. Germline V lookup: CDR1 MNHEY, CDR2 SVGAGI. The CDR3 runs 16 residues. The CDR3: CASSSNPTGVRNGYTF. In DNA, the CDR3 is TGTGCCAGCAGTTCAAATCCGACAGGGGTCAGAAATGGCTACACCTTC.

The rearrangement uses TRBV7-2 and TRBJ2-3, with D tentatively TRBD2 (6 bases). The CDR3 has 15 residues. The germline gives CDR1 SGHTA, CDR2 FQGNSA. The V gene lost 1 base and the J gene lost 6 bases, with 14 bases spanning the gap. As DNA, the CDR3 is TGTGCCAGCAGCTTAGAGCGGGCTGAATGGGATACGCAGTATTTT. It specifies CASSLERAEWDTQYF.

V is TRBV6-6 and J is TRBJ2-2; D is perhaps TRBD2 (6 bases). The CDR3 sequence is 16 residues long. From germline, CDR1 is MNHNY and CDR2 SVGAGI (reference sequence). V was pared by 6 bases and J by 0 bases, with 14 bases between. This CDR3 reads CASSPPAGANTGELFF. In DNA form, the CDR3 reads TGTGCCAGCAGCCCCCCAGCGGGCGCGAACACCGGGGAGCTGTTTTTT.

V usage is TRBV5-5 and J usage is TRBJ2-7, with TRBD1 matching over 7 bases. The V and J ends lost 4 bases and 4 bases, in that order; junction bases with no gene match: 11. The germline gives CDR1 SGHKS, CDR2 YYEKEE (reference sequence). The CDR3 sequence is 15 residues long. The CDR3 DNA reads as TGTGCCAGCAGCATGACAGGGCAAATGATTTACGAGCAGTACTTC. Its translation: CASSMTGQMIYEQYF.

This clone was counted a single time. The gene calls are TRBV19 and TRBJ2-2; tentatively, D is TRBD2 (7 bases). V shed 3 bases and J shed 4 bases, with 12 bases lying between them. The CDR3 has 15 residues. Germline assignment: CDR1 LNHDA and CDR2 SQIVND (reference sequence). The CDR3 region has the DNA TGTGCCAGTAGTATCGGGGGGCGCACCACCGGGGAGCTGTTTTTT. This codes for CASSIGGRTTGELFF.

This clone is a singleton in its sample. This sequence joins TRBV5-4 and TRBJ2-5, with 13 positions matching TRBD2. The assigned J gene may be wrong: the sequence end matches TRBJ2-7 better. This CDR3 has 15 residues. Germline V lookup: CDR1 SGHNT, CDR2 YYREEE (reference sequence). Here the CDR3 DNA reads TGTGCCAGCAGCCCTCGGACTAGCGGGAGTTACGAGCAGTACTTC. The encoded protein is CASSPRTSGSYEQYF.

This clone has just a few counts. The rearrangement joins TRBV7-2 to TRBJ2-5, with 15 bases aligning to TRBD2. Germline V gives CDR1 SGHTA, CDR2 FQGNSA. CDR3 size: 19 residues. Trimming cost V 5 bases and J 2 bases; bases outside gene matches: 12. For the CDR3, the DNA is TGTGCCAGCAGCCTTAGGGGACTAGCGGGGGGACTGCCTCAAGAGACCCAGTACTTC. Its protein product is CASSLRGLAGGLPQETQYF. The whole variable domain, remainder taken from reference TRBV7-2 and TRBJ2-5, is GAGVSQSPSNKVTEKGKDVELRCDPISGHTALYWYRQSLGQGLEFLIYFQGNSAPDKSGLPSDRFSAERTGGSVSTLTIQRTQQEDSAVYLCASSLRGLAGGLPQETQYFGPGTRLLVL.

The V call is TRBV5-6, the J call TRBJ1-4, with D unclear. CDR1 and CDR2 (germline): SGHDT, YYEEEE. The CDR3 is made up of 14 amino acids. The germline V and J ends were trimmed by 0 bases and 4 bases, with 7 bases remaining between them. The CDR3: CASSLGNSNEKLFF. For the CDR3, the DNA is TGTGCCAGCAGCTTGGGCAACAGTAATGAAAAACTGTTTTTT.

This clone was detected once. V gene TRBV5-4 combines with J gene TRBJ1-1; perhaps TRBD1 as D (5 bases). The length of the CDR3 is 17 residues. With 5 bases removed from V and 0 bases from J, the gap between germline ends came to 20 bases. Germline V gene data show CDR1 as SGHNT and CDR2 as YYREEE (reference sequence). This chain's CDR3 is CASSWGGASNMNTEAFF. The CDR3 region has the DNA TGTGCCAGCAGTTGGGGAGGGGCCTCAAACATGAACACTGAAGCTTTCTTT.